The entry below describes one T cell receptor beta chain. Clones were sequenced by immunoSEQ multiplex PCR, and TCRdb holds only the in-frame ones, with some missing. The repertoire holds around 79,000 clones, with around 89% as singletons. This sample is drawn from a study of blood T cell repertoires in COVID-19. The V gene's germline CDR1 is LNHDA and CDR2 SQIVND (reference sequence). Trimming stripped 7 bases from V and 1 base from J, with 12 bases between. This CDR3 spans 14 amino acids. The chain couples TRBV19 to TRBJ2-3, with D possibly matching TRBD2 (6 bases). This TCR was sampled from a man aged 65-85 years with active or convalescent COVID-19. Sequencing was done on a sample of peripheral blood. The CDR3 DNA reads TGTGCCAGTACAGCGGGTTGGGGCACAGATACGCAGTATTTT. Amino acids: CASTAGWGTDTQYF.